This TCR beta chain was observed in a study of blood T cell repertoires in COVID-19. Germline V gene data show CDR1 as MNHEY and CDR2 as SMNVEV (reference sequence). This CDR3 has 16 amino acids. V shed 4 bases, J shed 1 base, and the junction held 9 bases outside the gene matches. TCRdb's copy holds only in-frame clones and misses some; the assay was immunoSEQ multiplex PCR. The repertoire holds roughly 86,000 clones, with 85% to 90% as singletons. Input material: peripheral blood. The sequence came from a man aged 35 to 55 with acute or convalescent COVID-19. The chain couples TRBV27 to TRBJ2-7, with 8 nucleotides matching TRBD1. The CDR3 sequence: CASSSKRQGTSYEQYF. The CDR3 DNA reads TGTGCCAGCAGTTCAAAAAGACAGGGGACTTCCTACGAGCAGTACTTC.